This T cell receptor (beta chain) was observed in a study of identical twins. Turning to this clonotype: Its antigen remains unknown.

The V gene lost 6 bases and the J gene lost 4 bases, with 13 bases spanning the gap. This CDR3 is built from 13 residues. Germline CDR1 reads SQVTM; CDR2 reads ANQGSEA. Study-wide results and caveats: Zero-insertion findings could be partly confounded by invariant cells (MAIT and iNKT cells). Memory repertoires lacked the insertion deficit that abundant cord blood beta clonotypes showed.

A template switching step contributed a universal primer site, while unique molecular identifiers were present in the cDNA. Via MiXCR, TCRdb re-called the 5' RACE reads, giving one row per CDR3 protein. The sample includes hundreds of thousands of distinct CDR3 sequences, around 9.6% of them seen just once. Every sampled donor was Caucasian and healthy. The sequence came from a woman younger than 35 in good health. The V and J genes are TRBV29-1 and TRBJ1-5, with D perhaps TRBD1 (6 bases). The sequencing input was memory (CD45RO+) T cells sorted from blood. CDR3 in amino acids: CSVIGQTNQPQHF. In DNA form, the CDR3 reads TGCAGCGTGATAGGACAGACTAATCAGCCCCAGCATTTT.